This T cell receptor beta chain was sequenced during a study of shared clonotypes between healthy human individuals. This clone is a singleton in its sample. Its antigen remains unknown. Assay: immunoSEQ multiplex PCR; the TCRdb copy retains only in-frame clones and omits some. The sample records approximately 590,000 clones, around 95% being singletons. Study-wide results and limits: Naive subsets typically showed greater estimated richness than memory subsets. In a handful of donors, around 4.5% of naive CD4 clonotypes appeared in common.

Terminally differentiated effector memory CD45RA+ cells were excluded from the naive CD8 cells, which were CD45RO-negative and positively selected for CCR7. The germline CDR1 and CDR2 sequences are LNHDA and SQIVND (reference sequence). This CDR3 contains 17 residues. Trimming cost V 7 bases and J 2 bases, with 22 bases left between them. The specimen was naive CD8+ T cells sorted from blood. The chain links TRBV19 to TRBJ2-3, with D maybe TRBD2 (6 bases). This receptor was taken from a woman aged 25 to 39 in good health. The CDR3 bases are TGTGCCAGTAATCGGGGTGGTAGCGGCATTTTCACAGATACGCAGTATTTT. Its translation: CASNRGGSGIFTDTQYF.